This paragraph covers one T cell receptor (beta chain) sequence. Its antigen remains unidentified. The data originate from a study of T cell repertoires in cytomegalovirus infection. Overall study: HLA-B-restricted CMV epitopes that are well studied were used alongside recently identified HLA-C-restricted ones. It was the public TCR beta signatures that indicated both CMV infection and matching HLA type. Study-level findings and limits: CMV-specific TCR beta clonotypes restricted by HLA-C dominated the ex vivo response.

The V and J ends lost 10 bases and 10 bases respectively, with 20 bases between them. Per the germline V gene, CDR1 is MNHEY and CDR2 is SMNVEV (reference sequence). The CDR3 consists of 14 residues. TCRdb used MiXCR to reprocess the reads, holding one entry per CDR3 protein. The repertoire holds about 570,000 distinct CDR3 sequences, with around two fifths as singletons. The TCR sequence derives from a human donor in good health (CMV status not recorded). Some clones in this sample may be carry-over from other donors' samples. This material consisted of cultured PBMCs, taken from culture after CMV antigen stimulation. The J gene is TRBJ1-6, the V gene TRBV27, with unresolved D. The CDR3 loop reads CATAFGRFGSPLHF. CDR3 bases: TGTGCCACCGCATTCGGGAGGTTTGGCTCACCCCTCCACTTT.